This T cell receptor (beta chain) was sequenced in a study of T cell responses to AZD1222 COVID-19 vaccine. Profiled with immunoSEQ multiplex PCR; TCRdb holds only in-frame clones, not every one. This table has over 85,000 clones, 75% to 90% appearing once. Trimming cost V 0 bases and J 5 bases, with 11 bases left between them. The CDR3 extends over 14 amino acids. Germline-derived CDR1 and CDR2 are SGHNT and YYREEE (reference sequence). The rearrangement uses TRBV5-4 and TRBJ2-5, with D possibly matching TRBD1 (6 bases). This TCR was recovered from an adult in good health. Sample: peripheral blood, taken on day 0 of AZD1222 vaccination. Written as DNA, the CDR3 is TGTGCCAGCAGCTTGGGGGCGAGGGGGGAGACCCAGTACTTC. It yields the protein CASSLGARGETQYF.